This T cell receptor beta chain was recorded in a study of Graves' ophthalmopathy and Graves' hyperthyroidism (dated by TCRdb to the late 2010s). Looking at the study overall: Peripheral blood was collected before any treatment was given, at the time of initial diagnosis. The 85 to 100 discovery patients were randomly split 7:3 into training and test sets. In total, 135 blood samples were TCR-sequenced: around 42 ophthalmopathy, under 80 hyperthyroidism and about 17 hyperthyroidism-to-ophthalmopathy patients. The independent validation cohort included approximately 19 hyperthyroidism patients plus 17 patients who later progressed from hyperthyroidism to ophthalmopathy. In five or six hyperthyroidism patients, the T-cell repertoires found in thyroid tissue were compared with those found in blood. TCR beta repertoire signatures were used to distinguish Graves' ophthalmopathy from Graves' hyperthyroidism and to predict progression to ophthalmopathy. Once sampling was done, hyperthyroidism patients were given methimazole at a starting dose of 30 mg daily, while ophthalmopathy patients were given high-dose intravenous methylprednisolone. A discovery set of 90 to 100 patients (43 ophthalmopathy, approximately 58 stable hyperthyroidism) was enrolled to explore V-J signatures distinguishing ophthalmopathy from hyperthyroidism. General study outcomes and caveats: In validation, the model predicted ophthalmopathy progression with 55% to 71% sensitivity and around 72% specificity; eleven to twelve predicted patients were CT-confirmed with GO in a median of 6.5 months. Most of the expanded thyroid clonotypes with a frequency above 0.001 were also detected in blood, and it was suggested that the thyroid immune response may be reflected by blood repertoires. The 13-signature model separated ophthalmopathy from stable hyperthyroidism with approximately 90% sensitivity and approximately 83% specificity in cross-validation, and 80%/75% in the test set. No statistical method was used to predetermine the sample size, and group allocation was not hidden from the investigators.

In regard to this clonotype: Which antigen it targets is not known. No base qualities exist here, and no much larger clone lies one base off it.

The CDR3 sequence holds 16 residues, the cysteine and phenylalanine included. Only the CDR3 DNA is retained, 48 bases long and in frame from the first base. In the germline V gene (reference sequence), CDR1 corresponds to GTSNPN and CDR2 to SVGIG. V lost 1 base and J lost 0 bases; the stretch between them is 13 bases long. Hyperthyroidism was considered stable if no progression to ophthalmopathy occurred within 18 months of follow-up. Patients with hyperthyroidism were aged 18 to 65 years, had been newly diagnosed, and had a disease duration of less than 2 months. Patients were excluded if they had other autoimmune diseases, uncontrolled infections, pregnancy or lactation. Diagnosis relied on clinical symptoms, serum thyroxine, TRAb, thyroid ultrasound and orbital computed tomography. Using Ficoll-Paque density gradient centrifugation, PBMCs were isolated from over 8.5 ml of fresh peripheral blood. Total RNA was extracted using Trizol reagent, and RNA quality was checked on an Agilent 2100 Bioanalyzer.

For repertoire sequencing, TCR beta CDR3 regions were amplified from RNA transcripts. The first round of RT-PCR was done with HTBI primers and the Qiagen OneStep RT-PCR kit, and was followed by a second round of multiplex PCR, then size selection and purification. Sequencing of the libraries was carried out on an Illumina HiSeq2000 in paired-end mode with 100 bp reads. In the original analysis: SOAPnuke was used to process the reads, removing any read that contained adapters or uncalled bases, had a mean Phred below 15, or lacked an exact match to the constant primer or identifier. COPE v1.2.5 was used to merge high-quality paired reads. Clonotypes were defined as unique nucleotide sequences and were aligned to IMGT TRB V, D and J references using MiTCR v1.1. Only V-J combinations with frequency above 0.0001 were analysed, covering over 99% of repertoires. For each V-J combination, a TCR clonal expansion and chaos score was defined as F50 clonal expansion divided by the chaos observed in the TCRdist matrix. Welch's t-statistics and random forest were used to narrow the features down to over ten V-J combinations, which were then fed into a naive Bayes classifier. The Morisita-Horn index was used to measure how similar the thyroid and blood repertoires were. In TCRdb, the public reads were trimmed at Q25 with fastp and aligned with MiXCR, with productive beta chains retained. Rows with a matching CDR3 protein are joined into one entry that keeps the most common DNA and genes. These V and J calls rely on TCRdb rather than the paper's analysis. This sample comprises 600,000 to 650,000 distinct CDR3 sequences, about a fifth of them detected only once. Roughly 6.9% of the sample rests with the top ten.

What was sequenced was peripheral blood. The receptor was derived from a woman younger than 35 with stable Graves' hyperthyroidism. Some clones in this sample may be carry-over from other donors' samples. Donor details come from another sample of the same person, matched by shared clones. The receptor chain draws on TRBV30 and TRBJ1-5; the D gene is perhaps TRBD1, from 6 matching bases. The DNA sequence is TGTGCCTGGAGTGCCAGGGGCAAATATAGCAATCAGCCCCAGCATTTT. This sequence encodes CAWSARGKYSNQPQHF.